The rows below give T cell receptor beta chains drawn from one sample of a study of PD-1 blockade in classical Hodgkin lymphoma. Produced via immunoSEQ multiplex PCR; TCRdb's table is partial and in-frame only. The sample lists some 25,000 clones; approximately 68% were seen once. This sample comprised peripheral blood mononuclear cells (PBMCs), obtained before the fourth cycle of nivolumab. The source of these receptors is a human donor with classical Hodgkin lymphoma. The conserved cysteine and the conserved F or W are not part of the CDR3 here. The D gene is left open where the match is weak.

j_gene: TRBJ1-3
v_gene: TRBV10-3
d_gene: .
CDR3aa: AIMGESHSGNTIY

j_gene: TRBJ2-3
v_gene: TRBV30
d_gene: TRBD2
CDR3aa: AWGAGGSTDTQY

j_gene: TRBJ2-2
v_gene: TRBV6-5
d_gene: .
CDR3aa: ASIKMANTGELF

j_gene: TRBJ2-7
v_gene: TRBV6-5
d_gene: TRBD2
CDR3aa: ASSYGGGDFYEQY

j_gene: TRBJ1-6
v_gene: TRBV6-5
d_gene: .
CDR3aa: ASIKDYNSPLH

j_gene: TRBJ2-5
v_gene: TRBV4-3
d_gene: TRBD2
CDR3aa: ASSQDRAGGVGTQY

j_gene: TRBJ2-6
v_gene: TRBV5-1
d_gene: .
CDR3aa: ASSSYPSDIAGANVLT

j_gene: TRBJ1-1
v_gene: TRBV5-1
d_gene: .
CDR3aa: ASSLVVGGDTEAF

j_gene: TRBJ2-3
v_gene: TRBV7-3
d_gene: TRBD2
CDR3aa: ASMLKAGGQDTQY

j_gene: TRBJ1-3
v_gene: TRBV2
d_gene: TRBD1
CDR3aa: AILTGGTSSGNTIY

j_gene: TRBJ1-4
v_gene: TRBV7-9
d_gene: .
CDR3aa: ASFLSPGTTNEKLF

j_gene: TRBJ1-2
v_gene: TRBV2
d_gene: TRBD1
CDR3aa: ASCPGQGAEGYT

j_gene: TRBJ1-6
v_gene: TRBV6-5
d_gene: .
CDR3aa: ASSSLSSYNSPLH

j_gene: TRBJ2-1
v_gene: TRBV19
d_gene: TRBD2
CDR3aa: ASSTAGGSHNEQF

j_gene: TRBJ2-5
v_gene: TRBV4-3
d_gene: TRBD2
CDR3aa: ASSRVSRGTSAVETQY

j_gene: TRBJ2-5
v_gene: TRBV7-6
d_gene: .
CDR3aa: ASSYREPRGTQY

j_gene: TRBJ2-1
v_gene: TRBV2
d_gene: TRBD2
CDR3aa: ASSQTSGGAIEQF

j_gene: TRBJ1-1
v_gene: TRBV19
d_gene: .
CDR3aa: ASSILQGNTEAF

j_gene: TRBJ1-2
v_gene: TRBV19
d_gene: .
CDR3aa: ASSPESPVWGLDYGYT

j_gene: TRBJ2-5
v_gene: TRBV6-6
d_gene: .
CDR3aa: ATRYGGTQETQY

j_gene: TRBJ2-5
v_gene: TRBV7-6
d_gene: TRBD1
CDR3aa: ASSLVVFQDRGKETQY

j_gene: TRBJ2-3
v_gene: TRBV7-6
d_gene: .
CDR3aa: ASSSALRGDTQY

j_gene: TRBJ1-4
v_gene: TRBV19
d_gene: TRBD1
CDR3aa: ASSTKYPRDRNEKLF

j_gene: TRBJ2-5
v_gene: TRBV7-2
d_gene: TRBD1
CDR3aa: ASSFMDRGRGETQY

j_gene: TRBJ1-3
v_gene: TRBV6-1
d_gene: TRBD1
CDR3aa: ASSEFRGQGRRNTIY

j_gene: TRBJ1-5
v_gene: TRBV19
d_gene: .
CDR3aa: ASSIGLLPNQPQH

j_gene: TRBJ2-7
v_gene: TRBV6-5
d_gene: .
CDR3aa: ASSQPGISYEQY

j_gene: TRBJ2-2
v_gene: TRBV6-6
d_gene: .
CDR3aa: ASKRGDGELF

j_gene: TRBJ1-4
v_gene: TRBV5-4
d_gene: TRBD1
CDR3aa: ASGQVPNEKLF

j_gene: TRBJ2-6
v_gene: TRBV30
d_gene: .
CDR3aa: AWSVPHRRGGANVLT

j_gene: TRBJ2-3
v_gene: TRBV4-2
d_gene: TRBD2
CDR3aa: ASTLAGGLTDTQY

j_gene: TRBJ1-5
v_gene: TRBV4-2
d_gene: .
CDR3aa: ASSQVGGRRVRQPQH

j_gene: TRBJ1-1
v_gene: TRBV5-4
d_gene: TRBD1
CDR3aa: ASSLDRVSAEAF

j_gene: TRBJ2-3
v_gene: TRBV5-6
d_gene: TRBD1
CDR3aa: ASSSSGQFLYTQY

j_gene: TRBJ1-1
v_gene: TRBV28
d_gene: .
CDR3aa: ASSFGQNTEAF

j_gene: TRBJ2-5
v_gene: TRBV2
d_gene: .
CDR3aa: ASNRGGGQGTQY

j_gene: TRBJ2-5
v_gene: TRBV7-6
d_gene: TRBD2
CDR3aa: ASSLDQTSGAYQETQY

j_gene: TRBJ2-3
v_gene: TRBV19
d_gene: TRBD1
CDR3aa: ATRDRDETDTQY

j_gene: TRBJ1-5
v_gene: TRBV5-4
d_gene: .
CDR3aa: ASSLTGMDNQPQH

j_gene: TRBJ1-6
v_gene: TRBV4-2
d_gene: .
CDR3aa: ASSQEGPGREGLPLH

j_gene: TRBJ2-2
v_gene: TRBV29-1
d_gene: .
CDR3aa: SVEIVWGNKKIRGAV